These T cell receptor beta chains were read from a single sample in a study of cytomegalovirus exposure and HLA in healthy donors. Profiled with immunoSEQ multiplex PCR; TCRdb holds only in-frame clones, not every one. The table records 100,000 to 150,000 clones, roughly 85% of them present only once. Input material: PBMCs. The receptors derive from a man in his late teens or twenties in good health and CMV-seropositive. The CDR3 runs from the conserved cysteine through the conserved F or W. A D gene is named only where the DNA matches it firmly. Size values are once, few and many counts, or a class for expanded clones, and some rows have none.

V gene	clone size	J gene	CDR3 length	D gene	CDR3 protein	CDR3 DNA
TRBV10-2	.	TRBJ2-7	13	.	CASSDGSSYEQYF	TGCGCCAGCAGTGATGGTAGCTCCTACGAGCAGTACTTC
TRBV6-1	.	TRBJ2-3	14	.	CASSEGVYTDTQYF	TGTGCCAGCAGTGAAGGAGTATACACAGATACGCAGTATTTT
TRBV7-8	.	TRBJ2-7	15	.	CASSLEEGSSYEQYF	TGTGCCAGCAGCTTAGAGGAGGGAAGCTCCTACGAGCAGTACTTC
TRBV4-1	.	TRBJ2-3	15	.	CASSRTGLSTDTQYF	TGCGCCAGCAGCCGCACAGGGTTAAGCACAGATACGCAGTATTTT
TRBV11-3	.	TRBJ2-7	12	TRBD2	CASSSGTSEQYF	TGTGCCAGCAGCTCCGGGACTAGCGAGCAGTACTTC
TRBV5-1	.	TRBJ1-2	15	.	CASSSTGQTNYGYTF	TGCGCCAGCAGCTCCACCGGACAGACGAACTATGGCTACACCTTC
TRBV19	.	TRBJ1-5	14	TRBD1	CASSIGQGNQPQHF	TGTGCCAGTAGTATTGGACAGGGTAATCAGCCCCAGCATTTT
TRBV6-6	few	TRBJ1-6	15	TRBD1	CASSYSGQYNSPLHF	TGTGCCAGCAGTTACTCGGGACAGTATAATTCACCCCTCCACTTT
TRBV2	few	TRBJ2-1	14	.	CASSEDSSYNEQFF	TGTGCCAGCAGTGAAGATAGCTCCTACAATGAGCAGTTCTTC
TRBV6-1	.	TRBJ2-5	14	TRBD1	CAGERQGAGETQYF	TGTGCCGGGGAACGACAGGGGGCCGGGGAGACCCAGTACTTC
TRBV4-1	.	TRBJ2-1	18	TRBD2	CASSQDRTSGAFYNEQFF	TGCGCCAGCAGCCAAGATAGGACTAGCGGGGCCTTTTACAATGAGCAGTTCTTC
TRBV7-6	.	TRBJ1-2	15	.	CASSFDLQGSYGYTF	TGTGCCAGCAGCTTCGACCTCCAGGGCTCCTATGGCTACACCTTC
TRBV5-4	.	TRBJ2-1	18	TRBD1	CASSSHDRVRPNYNEQFF	TGTGCCAGCAGCTCACACGACAGGGTCCGGCCCAACTACAATGAGCAGTTCTTC
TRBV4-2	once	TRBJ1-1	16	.	CASSQLPGAGNTEAFF	TGTGCCAGCAGCCAACTTCCAGGGGCAGGGAACACTGAAGCTTTCTTT
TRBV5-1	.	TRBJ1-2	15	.	CASSSGAAINYGYTF	TGCGCCAGCAGCTCAGGGGCAGCGATTAACTATGGCTACACCTTC
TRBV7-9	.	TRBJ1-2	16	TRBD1	CASSLRSAGQGSGYTF	TGTGCCAGCAGCTTAAGATCCGCGGGACAGGGAAGTGGCTACACCTTC